This TCR beta chain was documented in a study of shared clonotypes between healthy human individuals. Trimming left V 11 bases short and J 3 bases short, with 19 bases between. Germline CDR1 SGHAT, CDR2 FQNNGV. The CDR3 runs 14 residues. At deep level, the assay was performed. Profiling relied on immunoSEQ multiplex PCR, and the TCRdb table lists in-frame clones only, not all of them. This table holds some 2,500,000 clones, just under 95% found once. This clone was detected a few times. The sequenced material came from naive CD4+ T cells from PBMCs. Subset specified: CD45RA+ positively selected. This receptor was obtained from a man between 18 and 29 years old in good health. Some clones in this sample may be carry-over from other donors' samples. The chain links TRBV11-2 to TRBJ1-1, with D possibly being TRBD1 (5 bases). The chain's CDR3 is CASGRGTGHTEAFF. The CDR3 nucleotides read TGTGCCTCGGGGCGGGGGACCGGTCACACTGAAGCTTTCTTT.